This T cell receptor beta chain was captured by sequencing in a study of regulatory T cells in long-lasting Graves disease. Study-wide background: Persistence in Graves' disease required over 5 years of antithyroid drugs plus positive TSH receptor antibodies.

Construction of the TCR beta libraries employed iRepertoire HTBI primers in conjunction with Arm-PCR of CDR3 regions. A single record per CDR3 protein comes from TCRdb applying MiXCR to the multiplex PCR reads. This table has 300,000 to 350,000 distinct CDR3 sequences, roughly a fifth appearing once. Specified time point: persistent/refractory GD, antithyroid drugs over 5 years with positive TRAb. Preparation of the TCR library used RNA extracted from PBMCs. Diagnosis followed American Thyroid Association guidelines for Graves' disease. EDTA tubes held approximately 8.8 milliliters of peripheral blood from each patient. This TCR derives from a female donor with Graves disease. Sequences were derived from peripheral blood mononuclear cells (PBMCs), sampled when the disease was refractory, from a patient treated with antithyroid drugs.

The CDR3 sequence is CASSPNGNTGANVLTF. For the CDR3, the DNA is TGTGCCAGCAGTCCGAATGGGAATACTGGGGCCAACGTCCTGACTTTC. This sequence joins TRBV27 and TRBJ2-6; no definite D call. This CDR3 has 16 residues. V lost 5 bases and J 2 bases, leaving 13 bases between the germline ends. In germline, CDR1 is MNHEY, CDR2 SMNVEV (reference sequence).